This T cell receptor beta chain is drawn from a study of blood T cell repertoires in COVID-19. TCRdb's copy holds only in-frame clones and misses some; the assay was immunoSEQ multiplex PCR. The repertoire has more than 25,000 clones, 75% to 90% of them found once; the top ten carry about 9.5%. V was cut by 1 base and J by 1 base, with 10 bases left in between. Germline CDR1 reads MNHEY; CDR2 reads SMNVEV (reference sequence). CDR3 size: 15 residues. The receptor's source is a man in his 60s with acute or convalescent COVID-19. The chain is built from TRBV27 and TRBJ1-1; tentatively, D is TRBD1 (6 bases). Sample: peripheral blood. CDR3 region: CASSLYTGTNTEAFF. CDR3 coding DNA: TGTGCCAGCAGTTTATATACAGGGACGAACACTGAAGCTTTCTTT.